Given below is one TCR beta chain in context. Its antigen remains unidentified. No much larger clone exists at a distance of one base, and base qualities are not known. The data were taken from a study of T cell responses to AZD1222 COVID-19 vaccine (TCRdb year 2021). In the study overall: A total of 233 trial participants underwent TCR sequencing, of whom 200 to 220 received two doses of AZD1222 and about 26 received two doses of the MenACWY control vaccine. Trial participants were enrolled by age into subgroups of 18-55, 56-69 and 70-plus years, and roughly 150, 30 and 60 TCR-sequenced participants, respectively, were included in these subgroups. Here is what the overall study found, with its caveats: Participants were mostly white British, with more females than males. The authors suggested clonal diversity may have been underestimated. Spike-specific TCR breadth and depth rose significantly after two AZD1222 doses compared with day 0 and with MenACWY recipients. Because no samples from the day 14 peak response were available, repertoires could be characterized only after the peak T cell response. The 56-69-year group was small, and its depth increase did not reach significance, likely because of low power. The vaccine-associated CD4 TCRs covered the entire spike protein, and the dominant responses fell in regions 160-218 and 743-854. Conclusions about previously exposed vaccinees were limited because only a handful of AZD1222 recipients were SARS-CoV-2 seropositive at baseline. Reportedly, almost half of the unique spike-specific TCRs recognized epitopes lying outside the regions that are mutated in the B.1.351 and B.1.1.7 variants.

Relative to germline, V is 4 bases shorter and J is 8 bases shorter, with 16 bases between their ends. CDR1 and CDR2 are drawn from the germline V gene: SGHRS, YFSETQ. The CDR3 spans 15 residues, from the cysteine through the phenylalanine. Only the CDR3 DNA is retained, 45 bases long and in frame from the first base. Sample time point, as interpreted from the label and publication: about 28 days (+/-7) after the second vaccine dose. AZD1222 recipients with second doses at about 4 weeks or about 12 weeks were pooled, because spike-specific TCR depth and breadth did not differ between schedules. Vaccinee samples were obtained from the UK trials COV001 and COV002, which included a single-blind randomized controlled phase 2/3 trial of AZD1222 (ChAdOx1 nCoV-19) in healthy adults. For TCRbeta chain sequencing, PBMC samples were collected from trial participants at day 0 and at day 28 after the second dose.

The CDR3 regions of human TCRbeta chains were analyzed by immunosequencing. The authors' analysis ran thus. TCRs in the repertoires were matched against a reference library of SARS-CoV-2-specific TCRs that had been generated with the MIRA antigen-specificity platform. Breadth was defined as the fraction of unique TCRs that were SARS-CoV-2-associated, and depth was defined as the fraction of total T cells that were SARS-CoV-2-associated. Each spike-specific TCR was assigned to its reactive spike region and to a CD4 or CD8 class using the MIRA data. Log10-transformed breadth and depth values were compared by one-way ANOVA with Sidak's multiple comparisons tests. TCRdb carries this immuneACCESS record with in-frame sequences only. Its versions omit some clonotypes, under half of them owing to an unresolved V gene in the studies checked, with the rest unexplained. V, J and clone size reflect that table, while D and trimming were determined from the DNA. Within this sample are roughly 170,000 clones, with around 94% of them counted one time only. The top ten constitute roughly 1.7% of the sample.

Sequences were derived from peripheral blood, sampled 28 days after the second AZD1222 dose. The TCR comes from an adult who received the AZD1222 COVID-19 vaccine. This chain joins TRBV5-1 to TRBJ1-6; tentative D gene TRBD1, with 6 bases matching. This receptor carries the CDR3 CASSPRQGSDSPLHF. The DNA sequence is given as TGCGCCAGCAGCCCCCGGCAGGGGAGCGATTCACCCCTCCACTTT.